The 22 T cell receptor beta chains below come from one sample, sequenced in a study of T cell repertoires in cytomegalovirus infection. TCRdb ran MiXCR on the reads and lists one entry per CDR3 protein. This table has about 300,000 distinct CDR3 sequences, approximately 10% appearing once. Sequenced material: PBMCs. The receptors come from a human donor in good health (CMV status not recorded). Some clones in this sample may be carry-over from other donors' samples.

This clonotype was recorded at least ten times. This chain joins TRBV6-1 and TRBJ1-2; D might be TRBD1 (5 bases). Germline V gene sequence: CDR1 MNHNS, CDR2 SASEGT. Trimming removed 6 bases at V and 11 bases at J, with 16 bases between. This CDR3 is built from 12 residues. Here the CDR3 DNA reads TGTGCCAGCAGGGAAAGCGGGACCGAATACACCTTC. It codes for CASRESGTEYTF.

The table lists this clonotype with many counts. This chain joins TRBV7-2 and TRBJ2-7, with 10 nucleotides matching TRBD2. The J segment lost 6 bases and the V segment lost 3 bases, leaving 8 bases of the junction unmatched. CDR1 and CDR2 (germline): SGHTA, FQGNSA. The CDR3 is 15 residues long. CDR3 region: CASSFSSGGTFEQYV. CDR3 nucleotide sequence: TGTGCCAGCAGCTTCTCTAGCGGGGGAACCTTCGAGCAGTACGTC.

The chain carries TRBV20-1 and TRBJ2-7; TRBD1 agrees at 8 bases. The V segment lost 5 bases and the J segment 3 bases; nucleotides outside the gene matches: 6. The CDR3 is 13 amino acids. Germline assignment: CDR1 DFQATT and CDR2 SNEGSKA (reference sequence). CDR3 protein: CSARPGQGYEQYF. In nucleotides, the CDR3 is TGCAGTGCTCGTCCTGGACAGGGCTACGAGCAGTACTTC.

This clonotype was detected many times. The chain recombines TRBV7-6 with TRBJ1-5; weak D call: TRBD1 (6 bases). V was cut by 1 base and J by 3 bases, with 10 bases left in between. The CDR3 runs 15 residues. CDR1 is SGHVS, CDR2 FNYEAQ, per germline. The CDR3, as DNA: TGTGCCAGCAGCTTAGAGGGGGAGAACAATCAGCCCCAGCATTTT. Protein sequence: CASSLEGENNQPQHF. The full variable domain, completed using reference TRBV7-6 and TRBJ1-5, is GAGVSQSPRYKVTKRGQDVALRCDPISGHVSLYWYRQALGQGPEFLTYFNYEAQQDKSGLPNDRFSAERPEGSISTLTIQRTEQRDSAMYRCASSLEGENNQPQHFGDGTRLSIL.

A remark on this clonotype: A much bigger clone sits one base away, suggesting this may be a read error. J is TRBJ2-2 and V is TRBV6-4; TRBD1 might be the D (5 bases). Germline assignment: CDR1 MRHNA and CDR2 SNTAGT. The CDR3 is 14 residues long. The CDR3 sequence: CASSQGANTEELFF. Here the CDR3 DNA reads TGTGCCAGCAGTCAGGGTGCGAACACCGAGGAGCTGTTTTTT.

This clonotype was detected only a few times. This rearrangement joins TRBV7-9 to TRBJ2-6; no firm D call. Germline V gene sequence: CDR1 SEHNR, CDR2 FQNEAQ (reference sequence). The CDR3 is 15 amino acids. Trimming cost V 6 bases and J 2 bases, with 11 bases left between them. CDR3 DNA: TGTGCCAGCAGTAGGCTAGTGGCTGGGGCCAACGTCCTGACTTTC. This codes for CASSRLVAGANVLTF. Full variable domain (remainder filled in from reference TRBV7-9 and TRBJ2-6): DTGVSQNPRHKITKRGQNVTFRCDPISEHNRLYWYRQTLGQGPEFLTYFQNEAQLEKSRLLSDRFSAERPKGSFSTLEIQRTEQGDSAMYLCASSRLVAGANVLTFGAGSRLTVL.

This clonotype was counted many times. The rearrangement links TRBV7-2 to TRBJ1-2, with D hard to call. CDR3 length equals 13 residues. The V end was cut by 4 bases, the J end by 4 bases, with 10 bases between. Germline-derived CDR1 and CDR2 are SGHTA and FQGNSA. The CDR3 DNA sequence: TGTGCCAGCAGCTCCGAGGCCCCCTATGGCTACACCTTC. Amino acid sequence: CASSSEAPYGYTF.

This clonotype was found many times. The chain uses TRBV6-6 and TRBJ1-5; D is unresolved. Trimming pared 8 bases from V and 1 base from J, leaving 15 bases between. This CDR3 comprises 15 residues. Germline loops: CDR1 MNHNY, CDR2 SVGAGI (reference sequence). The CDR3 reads CASDRGSYSNQPQHF. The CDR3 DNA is TGTGCCAGCGACCGAGGTAGTTACAGCAATCAGCCCCAGCATTTT.

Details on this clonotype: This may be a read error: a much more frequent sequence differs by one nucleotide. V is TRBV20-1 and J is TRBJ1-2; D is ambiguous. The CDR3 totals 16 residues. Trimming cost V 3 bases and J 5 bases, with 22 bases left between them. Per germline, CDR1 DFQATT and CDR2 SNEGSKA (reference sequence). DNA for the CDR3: TGCAGTGCTAGTAAGGACCGATTCGATCGGGTTTATGGCTACACCTTC. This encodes CSASKDRFDRVYGYTF.

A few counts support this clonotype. In DNA, the CDR3 is TGTGCCAGCAACGGGGGAAACACCATATATTTT. Protein sequence: CASNGGNTIYF. This rearrangement joins TRBV2 to TRBJ1-3, with no clear D. This CDR3 has 11 residues. The germline V gene has CDR1 SNHLY and CDR2 FYNNEI. The V end was cut by 7 bases, the J end by 4 bases, with 5 bases between.

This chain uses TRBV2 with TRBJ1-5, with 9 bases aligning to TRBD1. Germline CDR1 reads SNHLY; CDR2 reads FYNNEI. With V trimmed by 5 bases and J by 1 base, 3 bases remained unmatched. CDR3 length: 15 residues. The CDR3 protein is CASSRTGESNQPQHF. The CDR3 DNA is TGTGCCAGCAGTCGGACAGGGGAGAGCAATCAGCCCCAGCATTTT.

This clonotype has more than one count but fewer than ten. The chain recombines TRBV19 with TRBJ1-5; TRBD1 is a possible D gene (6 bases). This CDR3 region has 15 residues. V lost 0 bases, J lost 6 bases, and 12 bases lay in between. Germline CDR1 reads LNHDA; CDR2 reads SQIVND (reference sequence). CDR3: CASSIDRGGGQPQHF. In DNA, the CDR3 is TGTGCCAGTAGTATAGATCGGGGGGGCGGTCAGCCCCAGCATTTT.

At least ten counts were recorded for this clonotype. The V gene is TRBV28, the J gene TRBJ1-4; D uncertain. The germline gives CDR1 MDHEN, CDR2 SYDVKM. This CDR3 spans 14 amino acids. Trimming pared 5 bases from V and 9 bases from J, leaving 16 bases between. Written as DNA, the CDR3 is TGTGCCAGCAGTGGGATGCCCCCGATGCAAAAACTGTTTTTT. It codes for CASSGMPPMQKLFF. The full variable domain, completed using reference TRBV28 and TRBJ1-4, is DVKVTQSSRYLVKRTGEKVFLECVQDMDHENMFWYRQDPGLGLRLIYFSYDVKMKEKGDIPEGYSVSREKKERFSLILESASTNQTSMYLCASSGMPPMQKLFFGSGTQLSVL.

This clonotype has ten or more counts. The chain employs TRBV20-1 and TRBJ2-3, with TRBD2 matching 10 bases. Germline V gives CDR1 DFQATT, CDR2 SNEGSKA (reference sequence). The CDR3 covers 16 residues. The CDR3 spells CSASRRAGGGTDTQYF. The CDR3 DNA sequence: TGCAGCGCGTCGAGAAGAGCGGGGGGGGGCACAGATACGCAGTATTTT.

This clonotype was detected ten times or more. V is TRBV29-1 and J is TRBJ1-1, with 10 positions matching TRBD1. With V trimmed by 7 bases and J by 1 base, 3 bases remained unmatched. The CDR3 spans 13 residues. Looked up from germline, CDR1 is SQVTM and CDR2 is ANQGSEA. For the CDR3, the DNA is TGCAGCGCTTGGACAGGGGGGAACACTGAAGCTTTCTTT. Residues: CSAWTGGNTEAFF. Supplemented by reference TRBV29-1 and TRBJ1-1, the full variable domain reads SAVISQKPSRDICQRGTSLTIQCQVDSQVTMMFWYRQQPGQSLTLIATANQGSEATYESGFVIDKFPISRPNLTFSTLTVSNMSPEDSSIYLCSAWTGGNTEAFFGQGTRLTVV.

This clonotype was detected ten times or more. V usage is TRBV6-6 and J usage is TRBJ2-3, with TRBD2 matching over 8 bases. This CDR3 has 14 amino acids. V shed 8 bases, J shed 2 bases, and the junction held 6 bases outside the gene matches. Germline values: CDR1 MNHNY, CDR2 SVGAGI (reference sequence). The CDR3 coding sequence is TGTGCCAGCGTCACGGGGGGGCCCACAGATACGCAGTATTTT. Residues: CASVTGGPTDTQYF.

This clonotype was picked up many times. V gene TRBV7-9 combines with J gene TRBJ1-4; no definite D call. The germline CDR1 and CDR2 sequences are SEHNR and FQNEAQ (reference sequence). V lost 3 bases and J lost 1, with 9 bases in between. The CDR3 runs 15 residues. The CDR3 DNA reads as TGTGCCAGCAGCTTTCACAGCGGAACTAATGAAAAACTGTTTTTT. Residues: CASSFHSGTNEKLFF.

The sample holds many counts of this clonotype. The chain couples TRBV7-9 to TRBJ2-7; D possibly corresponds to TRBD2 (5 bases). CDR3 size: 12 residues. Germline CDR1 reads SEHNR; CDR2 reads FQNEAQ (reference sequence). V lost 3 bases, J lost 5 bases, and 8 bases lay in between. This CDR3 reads CASSFGDNEQYV. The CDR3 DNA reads TGTGCCAGCAGCTTCGGGGATAACGAGCAGTACGTC.

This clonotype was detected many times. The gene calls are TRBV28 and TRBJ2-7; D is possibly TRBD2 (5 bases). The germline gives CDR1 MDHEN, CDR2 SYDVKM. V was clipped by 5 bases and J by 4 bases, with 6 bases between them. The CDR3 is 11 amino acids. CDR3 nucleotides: TGTGCCAGCAGTGGACTTTACGAGCAGTACGTC. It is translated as CASSGLYEQYV.

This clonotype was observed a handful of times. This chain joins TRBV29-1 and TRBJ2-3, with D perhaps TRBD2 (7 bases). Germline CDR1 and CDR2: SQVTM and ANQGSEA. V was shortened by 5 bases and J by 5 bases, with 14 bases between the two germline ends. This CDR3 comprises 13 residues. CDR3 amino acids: CSVRGGSGDTQYF. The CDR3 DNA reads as TGCAGCGTTCGCGGGGGCTCGGGAGATACGCAGTATTTT.

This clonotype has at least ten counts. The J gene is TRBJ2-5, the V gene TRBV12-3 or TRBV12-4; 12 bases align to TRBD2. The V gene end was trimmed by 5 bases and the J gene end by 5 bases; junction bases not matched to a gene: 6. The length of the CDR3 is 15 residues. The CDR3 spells CASSLTSGGFETQYF. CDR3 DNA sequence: TGTGCCAGCAGTCTCACTAGCGGGGGGTTCGAGACCCAGTACTTC.

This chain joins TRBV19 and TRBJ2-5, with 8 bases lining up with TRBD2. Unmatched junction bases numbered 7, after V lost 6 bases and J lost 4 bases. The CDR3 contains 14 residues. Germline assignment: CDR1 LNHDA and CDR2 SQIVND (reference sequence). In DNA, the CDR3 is TGTGCCAGTAGCGGTAGCGGGGCGGGAGAGACCCAGTACTTC. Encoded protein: CASSGSGAGETQYF.